This record looks at one TCR beta chain sequence and its context. Distinct nucleotide sequences in the sample also encode this CDR3. Germline values: CDR1 SGHNT, CDR2 YYREEE (reference sequence). This CDR3 has 14 amino acids. V shed 4 bases and J 7 bases; nucleotides not matched to a gene: 4. The sample comes from a study of blood T cell repertoires in COVID-19. Overall study context: COVID-19 samples, acute and convalescent, were from the United States, Italy and Spain. PBMCs, B-cell-depleted T cells, or T cells were the source of the cDNA or gDNA that made up the material.

As originally analysed: Using reference gene primer amplification, nucleated cell counts were estimated. The repertoire was sequenced with immunoSEQ multiplex PCR; TCRdb's copy has only in-frame clones and lacks some. D and trimming were read from the DNA, whereas the V and J calls and clone size are those reported in that table. Seen here are 200,000 or so clones, roughly 90% observed once, and the top ten hold approximately 1.7%. The chain couples TRBV5-4 to TRBJ1-6, with 8 bases lining up with TRBD1. The receptor was isolated from a man in his sixties or seventies with acute or convalescent COVID-19. The specimen was peripheral blood. CDR3 nucleotide sequence: TGTGCCAGCAGCCGTGACAGGGGAAATTCACCCCTCCACTTT. The encoded protein is CASSRDRGNSPLHF.